One and the same sample provided the 19 T cell receptor beta chains below, sequenced in a study of shared clonotypes between healthy human individuals. Sequencing used immunoSEQ multiplex PCR; TCRdb keeps in-frame clones, though not all of them. The repertoire holds over a million clones, with approximately 78% as singletons. Input material: memory CD4+ T cells from PBMCs. This sample's subset: CD45RA-negative fraction. All receptors derive from a man younger than 35 in good health. Some clones in this sample may be carry-over from other donors' samples.

This clone has just one count. The chain employs TRBV27 and TRBJ2-7, with D maybe TRBD1 (6 bases). V lost 6 bases and J 2 bases, leaving 17 bases between the germline ends. The CDR3 spans 15 residues. Germline V CDR1 and CDR2: MNHEY, SMNVEV (reference sequence). The CDR3 reads CASSLGANKPYEQYF. CDR3 coding DNA: TGTGCCAGCAGCCTGGGGGCTAACAAGCCCTACGAGCAGTACTTC.

The chain links TRBV7-9 to TRBJ2-7; a possible D gene is TRBD2 (6 bases). The ends were cut back, 5 bases at V and 5 bases at J, with 19 bases in the middle. Germline loops: CDR1 SEHNR, CDR2 FQNEAQ (reference sequence). The CDR3 is 15 amino acids. CDR3 loop: CASSPRGGGSNEQYF. CDR3 nucleotide sequence: TGTGCCAGCAGCCCCCGGGGCGGAGGGTCCAACGAGCAGTACTTC.

The DNA for the CDR3 is TGCGCCAGCAGCCAAGCGGATATGGGCTTTACCCGGGATGAGCAGTTCTTC. Its protein product is CASSQADMGFTRDEQFF. This chain connects TRBV4-1 to TRBJ2-1; D unclear. The germline V gene has CDR1 MGHRA and CDR2 YSYEKL. This CDR3 is 17 amino acids long. The ends were cut back, 1 base at V and 8 bases at J, with 21 bases in the middle.

The chain uses TRBV5-1 and TRBJ2-1; 7 bases agree with TRBD1. Germline CDR1 SGHRS, CDR2 YFSETQ. The CDR3 loop spans 14 amino acids. J gave up 8 bases and V 2 bases, and 7 bases lay outside the gene matches. CDR3 sequence reads: CASSFTGQPDEQFF. The CDR3 nucleotides are TGCGCCAGCAGCTTTACGGGACAGCCCGATGAGCAGTTCTTC. Supplemented by reference TRBV5-1 and TRBJ2-1, the full variable domain reads KAGVTQTPRYLIKTRGQQVTLSCSPISGHRSVSWYQQTPGQGLQFLFEYFSETQRNKGNFPGRFSGRQFSNSRSEMNVSTLELGDSALYLCASSFTGQPDEQFFGPGTRLTVL.

As concerns this clone: A much larger clone lies one base from this, so it may be a read error. This sample includes further DNA sequences coding for the same CDR3. The CDR3 nucleotides are TGTGCCAGCAGAGGACAGGGCAATCAGCCCCAGCATTTT. Translated, it gives CASRGQGNQPQHF. V gene TRBV2 combines with J gene TRBJ1-5; TRBD1 aligns across 7 bases. Germline V lookup: CDR1 SNHLY, CDR2 FYNNEI. CDR3 length: 13 residues. V trimming: 6 bases; J trimming: 2 bases; junction bases outside the gene matches: 1.

On this clone: The same CDR3 can be traced to other DNA sequences in this sample. The chain joins TRBV28 to TRBJ2-7; D call uncertain. Between the trimmed V and J ends, which lost 6 bases and 3 bases, there was a span of 15 bases. CDR3 length equals 14 residues. Germline V lookup: CDR1 MDHEN, CDR2 SYDVKM. CDR3 residues: CASSTPSSRYEQYF. In DNA, the CDR3 is TGTGCCAGCAGCACTCCCAGTAGTCGCTACGAGCAGTACTTC. The entire variable domain, with the rest obtained from reference TRBV28 and TRBJ2-7, is as follows: DVKVTQSSRYLVKRTGEKVFLECVQDMDHENMFWYRQDPGLGLRLIYFSYDVKMKEKGDIPEGYSVSREKKERFSLILESASTNQTSMYLCASSTPSSRYEQYFGPGTRLTVT.

About this clone: Other DNA sequences in the same sample also yield this CDR3. The chain is built from TRBV7-3 and TRBJ1-1; D is perhaps TRBD1 (6 bases). Germline lookup yields CDR1 SGHTA and CDR2 FQGTGA. Trimming left V 5 bases short and J 1 base short, with 11 bases between. This CDR3 is 14 amino acids long. The CDR3 sequence is CASSPTGGNTEAFF. CDR3 nucleotide sequence: TGTGCCAGCAGCCCGACAGGAGGGAACACTGAAGCTTTCTTT.

The chain recombines TRBV28 with TRBJ2-7, with D perhaps TRBD1 or TRBD2 (5 bases each). This CDR3 region has 12 residues. V was pared by 9 bases and J by 3 bases, with 12 bases between. Looked up from germline, CDR1 is MDHEN and CDR2 is SYDVKM. This CDR3 reads CASWGNGYEQYF. CDR3 DNA: TGTGCCAGTTGGGGGAACGGCTACGAGCAGTACTTC. Full variable domain (rest looked up from reference TRBV28 and TRBJ2-7): DVKVTQSSRYLVKRTGEKVFLECVQDMDHENMFWYRQDPGLGLRLIYFSYDVKMKEKGDIPEGYSVSREKKERFSLILESASTNQTSMYLCASWGNGYEQYFGPGTRLTVT.

As regards this clone: Other nucleotide sequences from this sample produce the same CDR3. V and J are TRBV28 and TRBJ2-5, with D unresolved. The CDR3 has 13 residues. From germline, CDR1 is MDHEN and CDR2 SYDVKM. V dropped 2 bases and J dropped 2 bases, with 6 bases sitting between them. The CDR3 reads CASSLGGQETQYF. For the CDR3, the DNA is TGTGCCAGCAGTTTAGGCGGACAAGAGACCCAGTACTTC.

The rearrangement joins TRBV6-6 to TRBJ1-2; D remains ambiguous. Germline V gene data show CDR1 as MNHNY and CDR2 as SVGAGI (reference sequence). This CDR3 comprises 15 residues. The germline V and J ends were trimmed by 1 base and 3 bases, with 12 bases remaining between them. CDR3 DNA: TGTGCCAGCAGTTACTTCCGGACGAGTGACTATGGCTACACCTTC. The encoded protein is CASSYFRTSDYGYTF.

The J gene is TRBJ1-2, the V gene TRBV14, with 7 bases fitting TRBD1. Unmatched junction bases numbered 10, after V lost 5 bases and J lost 7 bases. CDR3 size: 14 residues. CDR1 and CDR2 (germline): SGHDN, FVKESK. The CDR3 DNA reads as TGTGCCAGCAGCTCAAGGACAGGCTGGGGTGGCTACACCTTC. Protein product: CASSSRTGWGGYTF. Supplemented by reference TRBV14 and TRBJ1-2, the full variable domain reads EAGVTQFPSHSVIEKGQTVTLRCDPISGHDNLYWYRRVMGKEIKFLLHFVKESKQDESGMPNNRFLAERTGGTYSTLKVQPAELEDSGVYFCASSSRTGWGGYTFGSGTRLTVV.

CDR3 loop: CASSWTTSGNYNEQFF. The CDR3, as DNA: TGCGCCAGCAGCTGGACGACTAGCGGGAACTACAATGAGCAGTTCTTC. The rearrangement links TRBV5-1 to TRBJ2-1; 11 bases map to TRBD2. CDR1 and CDR2 from the germline V gene are SGHRS and YFSETQ. This CDR3 spans 16 amino acids. J was trimmed by 3 bases and V by 3 bases; bases with no gene match: 5.

The chain carries TRBV28 and TRBJ1-1; D gene ambiguous. Trimming removed 7 bases at V and 5 bases at J, with 14 bases between. In germline, CDR1 is MDHEN, CDR2 SYDVKM. This CDR3 is 13 amino acids long. The CDR3 nucleotides read TGTGCCAGCACCCCGTTCCGTTTGACTGAAGCTTTCTTT. This codes for CASTPFRLTEAFF.

This sequence joins TRBV7-2 and TRBJ1-3; the D gene is possibly TRBD1 (5 bases). The CDR3 spans 16 residues. Germline V lookup: CDR1 SGHTA, CDR2 FQGNSA. Deletions cut 5 bases from V and 0 bases from J, with 14 bases between. CDR3: CASSLGPGLSGNTIYF. As DNA, the CDR3 is TGTGCCAGCAGCCTAGGCCCAGGGCTCTCTGGAAACACCATATATTTT.

The V call is TRBV2, the J call TRBJ2-7; D remains unclear. The V gene's germline CDR1 is SNHLY and CDR2 FYNNEI. V was pared by 2 bases and J by 0 bases, with 11 bases between. CDR3 size: 15 residues. The CDR3 DNA sequence: TGTGCCAGCAGTGAACGTCTAACGAGCTCCTACGAGCAGTACTTC. The encoded protein is CASSERLTSSYEQYF.

J is TRBJ2-3 and V is TRBV2, with 8 bases lining up with TRBD1. The CDR3 is 15 residues long. From germline, CDR1 is SNHLY and CDR2 FYNNEI. J lost 6 bases, V lost 2 bases, and 7 bases had no gene match. The CDR3 loop is CASSEIRTGSDTQYF. The DNA for the CDR3 is TGTGCCAGCAGTGAAATTAGGACAGGGAGCGATACGCAGTATTTT. The full variable domain, completed using reference TRBV2 and TRBJ2-3, is EPEVTQTPSHQVTQMGQEVILRCVPISNHLYFYWYRQILGQKVEFLVSFYNNEISEKSEIFDDQFSVERPDGSNFTLKIRSTKLEDSAMYFCASSEIRTGSDTQYFGPGTRLTVL.

This rearrangement joins TRBV19 to TRBJ1-5; no definite D call. CDR1 LNHDA and CDR2 SQIVND come from the germline V gene (reference sequence). The CDR3 sequence is 13 residues long. Trimming removed 5 bases at V and 6 bases at J, with 11 bases between. CDR3 amino acids: CASSSVDTQPQHF. The CDR3 DNA reads as TGTGCCAGTAGTTCGGTAGACACTCAGCCCCAGCATTTT.

This rearrangement joins TRBV15 to TRBJ1-3; the D gene is possibly TRBD1 (6 bases). Deletions cut 0 bases from V and 3 bases from J, with 15 bases between. Per the germline V gene, CDR1 is LNHNV and CDR2 is YYDKDF (reference sequence). CDR3 length: 17 residues. This CDR3 is CATSRDRVRGFGNTIYF. CDR3 DNA: TGTGCCACCAGCAGAGATAGGGTCAGGGGATTTGGAAACACCATATATTTT.

The chain links TRBV18 to TRBJ2-1; unclear D gene. Germline assignment: CDR1 KGHSH and CDR2 LQKENI. Trimming took 2 bases from V and 5 from J, leaving 7 bases between them. The CDR3 consists of 13 residues. The CDR3 sequence is CASSPRLHNEQFF. CDR3 bases: TGTGCCAGCTCACCAAGGCTTCACAATGAGCAGTTCTTC.